This TCR beta chain stems from a study of post-analysis software for immune sequencing data. Germline V gene sequence: CDR1 KGHSH, CDR2 LQKENI. The V gene lost 5 bases and the J gene lost 4 bases, with 12 bases spanning the gap. This CDR3 has 13 residues. In the case of this clonotype: The antigen remains undetermined.

Findings and caveats of the study: Higher frequency in patients than in controls was seen for about five TRBV segments, with TRBV5-6, TRBV5-1 and TRBV20-1 among them.

The library was made from cDNA and included unique molecular identifiers. TCRdb called the PCR reads again in MiXCR, with one record for every CDR3 protein. This table has around 440,000 distinct CDR3 sequences, roughly 46% appearing once. Sequencing used blood. The V call is TRBV18, the J call TRBJ2-7; a possible D gene is TRBD1 (5 bases). The sequence was obtained from a girl aged 10 to 17 with multiple sclerosis. The CDR3 nucleotides are TGTGCCAGCTCAGATCAGGGTTGGTACGAGCAGTACTTC. Translation: CASSDQGWYEQYF.